Each of the 27 T cell receptor beta chains below was sequenced from the same sample in a study of metastatic and nonmetastatic thyroid tumors. All patients were treatment-naive before thyroid surgery. TCRdb re-clonotyped the PCR reads via MiXCR. The profile covers fewer than 25,000 clones, with approximately 31% appearing a single time and 13% to 15% taken by the ten largest. Sequences were obtained from blood. All receptors come from a female donor with papillary thyroid cancer or a benign thyroid nodule (not recorded which). Some clones in this sample may be carry-over from other donors' samples.

This chain joins TRBV6-1 and TRBJ1-5, with D perhaps TRBD1 (5 bases). This CDR3 has 14 amino acids. CDR1 and CDR2 from the germline V gene are MNHNS and SASEGT. Trimming took off 7 bases at V and 6 bases at J, with 16 bases between the two ends. In DNA form, the CDR3 reads TGTGCCAGCACCCCCGCGCAGGGCGGTCAGCCCCAGCATTTT. Protein sequence: CASTPAQGGQPQHF.

The table lists this clone with a few counts. The chain uses TRBV5-4 and TRBJ2-3; tentatively, D is TRBD1 (5 bases). The DNA end is more similar to TRBJ1-5, so the J call may be wrong. Germline V lookup: CDR1 SGHNT, CDR2 YYREEE (reference sequence). CDR3 length: 15 residues. The CDR3 region has the DNA TGTGCCAGCAGCTGGGGACTAGCCCCCACAGATACGCAGCATTTT. As protein: CASSWGLAPTDTQHF.

Worth noting for this clone: A clone one base away is much larger, so this may be a read error. This chain uses TRBV5-5 with TRBJ1-5; possible D gene TRBD1, 5 bases. V was clipped by 10 bases and J by 7 bases, with 18 bases between them. The CDR3 runs to 13 residues. CDR1 is SGHKS, CDR2 YYEKEE, per germline (reference sequence). The DNA of the CDR3 is TGTGCCTTCAGCCCGGAGGGGTGGCAGCCCCAGCATTTT. Its translation is CAFSPEGWQPQHF.

The V call is TRBV20-1, the J call TRBJ1-6; 10 bases are a match to TRBD1. Per germline, CDR1 DFQATT and CDR2 SNEGSKA (reference sequence). This CDR3 spans 14 amino acids. V trimming: 5 bases; J trimming: 10 bases; junction bases outside the gene matches: 8. The CDR3 region has the DNA TGCAGTGCTTGCCGGGACAGGGGTGGATCACCCCTCCACTTT. Its protein is CSACRDRGGSPLHF.

Here the CDR3 DNA reads TGTGCCTGGAGTCTAAGGGGGACAGGGAAGAGTCAGCCCCAGCATTTT. Translating it yields CAWSLRGTGKSQPQHF. This sequence joins TRBV30 and TRBJ1-5; TRBD1 agrees at 9 bases. The CDR3 length is 16 residues. Germline trimming cut 2 bases from V and 6 bases from J; bases unmatched to any gene: 11. Per germline, CDR1 GTSNPN and CDR2 SVGIG (reference sequence).

This clone has a count of ten or more. This chain connects TRBV5-5 to TRBJ1-5, with 7 bases identical to TRBD1. CDR1 and CDR2 from the germline V gene are SGHKS and YYEKEE (reference sequence). The CDR3 covers 16 residues. Trimming removed 4 bases from V and 0 bases from J; junction bases left unmatched: 7. The CDR3 nucleotides read TGTGCCAGCAGCCCCCAGGGGGGTTATAGCAATCAGCCCCAGCATTTT. It is translated as CASSPQGGYSNQPQHF.

The V call is TRBV10-3, the J call TRBJ2-1; possible D gene TRBD1, 5 bases. The CDR3 length is 13 residues. Germline-derived CDR1 and CDR2 are ENHRY and SYGVKD. V dropped 8 bases and J dropped 5 bases, with 13 bases sitting between them. CDR3 region: CAIGLDNNNEQFF. CDR3 coding DNA: TGTGCCATCGGCTTGGACAACAACAATGAGCAGTTCTTC.

The chain recombines TRBV4-1 with TRBJ2-3; no reliable D call. The CDR3 has 15 residues. Germline CDR1 is MGHRA and CDR2 is YSYEKL. V lost 0 bases and J lost 4, with 11 bases in between. The CDR3 loop reads CASSQDPVAADTQYF. DNA of the CDR3: TGCGCCAGCAGCCAAGACCCAGTAGCCGCAGATACGCAGTATTTT.

In its sample, this clone ranks as medium-sized (0.01 to 0.1%). V is TRBV4-3 and J is TRBJ2-6; the D gene is possibly TRBD1 (6 bases). Germline values: CDR1 LGHNA, CDR2 YSLEER. CDR3 length equals 16 residues. V lost 4 bases to trimming and J lost 0 bases, with 10 bases between them. CDR3 loop: CASSLDSSSGANVLTF. In DNA form, the CDR3 reads TGCGCCAGCAGCCTGGACAGTAGCTCTGGGGCCAACGTCCTGACTTTC.

The chain recombines TRBV6-2 or TRBV6-3 with TRBJ1-2; TRBD1 matches at 7 bases. The V gene's germline CDR1 is MNHEY and CDR2 SVGEGT. The ends lost 4 bases at V and 4 bases at J; junction bases unmatched: 3. The CDR3 is 13 residues long. In DNA, the CDR3 is TGTGCCAGCAGTTCCGGGACAGTCTATGGCTACACCTTC. Amino acid sequence: CASSSGTVYGYTF.

The rearrangement joins TRBV20-1 to TRBJ2-2; D uncertain. V was clipped by 2 bases and J by 3 bases, with 13 bases between them. Germline loops: CDR1 DFQATT, CDR2 SNEGSKA (reference sequence). The CDR3 loop spans 15 amino acids. The CDR3 reads CSARPLSGDTGELFF. CDR3 DNA: TGCAGTGCTAGACCACTATCTGGGGACACCGGGGAGCTGTTTTTT.

This clone showed up many times. A much larger clone sits a single nucleotide away, making a read error possible. The sample carries other DNA sequences with the same CDR3. The rearrangement joins TRBV20-1 to TRBJ1-1, with 7 nucleotides matching TRBD1. Germline CDR1 DFQATT, CDR2 SNEGSKA (reference sequence). The CDR3 extends over 15 amino acids. The DNA for the CDR3 is TGCAGTGCTATGGAAGGGGGCGGATGGAACACCGAAGCTTTCTTT. Amino acids: CSAMEGGGWNTEAFF.

In this sample, this clone turned up many times. The V call is TRBV7-3, the J call TRBJ2-5; D is tentatively TRBD1 or TRBD2 (5 bases each). The V gene's germline CDR1 is SGHTA and CDR2 FQGTGA. Trimming took 5 bases from V and 2 from J, leaving 12 bases between them. The CDR3 consists of 14 residues. The CDR3 reads CASSRTRGQETQYF. In DNA form, the CDR3 reads TGTGCCAGCAGCCGGACGAGGGGTCAAGAGACCCAGTACTTC.

With respect to this clone: A junction end diverges from the germline sequence, so it may reflect a read error. The chain joins TRBV5-1 to TRBJ1-1; TRBD1 is a possible D gene (6 bases). The CDR3 is 15 residues long. The germline gives CDR1 SGHRS, CDR2 YFSETQ. The CDR3 reads CASSSVQGMNTEAFF. DNA for the CDR3: TGCGCCAGCAGCTCGGTACAGGGAATGAACACTGAGGCTTTCTTT.

This clone is medium-sized. This chain connects TRBV20-1 to TRBJ2-7; no clear D. V was cut by 0 bases and J by 3 bases, with 9 bases left in between. The CDR3 is made up of 13 amino acids. The germline gives CDR1 DFQATT, CDR2 SNEGSKA (reference sequence). The CDR3 bases are TGCAGTGCTAGAGATCTGGGCGGCTACGAGCAGTACTTC. It yields the protein CSARDLGGYEQYF.

Concerning this clone itself: One end of the junction does not line up with germline, which may come from a read error. The gene calls are TRBV5-4 and TRBJ1-6; D unclear. Per the germline V gene, CDR1 is SGHNT and CDR2 is YYREEE (reference sequence). CDR3 length equals 15 residues. CDR3 residues: CAISLAFVRDSPLHF. The CDR3 coding sequence is TGTGCCATCAGCTTGGCCTTCGTGAGGGATTCACCCCTCCACTTT.

About this clone itself: It may be a read error: a sequence one base away is much more abundant. The V call is TRBV5-4, the J call TRBJ1-6, with a tentative D call TRBD1 (5 bases). The CDR3 consists of 15 residues. Looked up from germline, CDR1 is SGHNT and CDR2 is YYREEE (reference sequence). V was trimmed by 4 bases and J by 10 bases, leaving 18 bases between them. The CDR3 DNA reads as TGTGCCAGCAGCCGGTGGGGGACCAGCCAGTCACCCCTCCACTTT. Amino acid sequence: CASSRWGTSQSPLHF.

The V and J genes are TRBV6-1 and TRBJ2-7, with 11 bases lining up with TRBD1. With 1 base clipped from V and 1 base from J, the junction kept 3 bases outside the gene matches. Germline CDR1 is MNHNS and CDR2 is SASEGT. The CDR3 length is 16 residues. The CDR3 protein is CASSEERDRGSYEQYF. DNA for the CDR3: TGTGCCAGCAGTGAAGAACGGGACAGGGGGTCCTACGAGCAGTACTTC.

The chain combines TRBV7-8 with TRBJ2-7; weak D call: TRBD1 (6 bases). V lost 5 bases and J lost 12, with 23 bases in between. The germline gives CDR1 SGHVS, CDR2 FQNEAQ. The CDR3 is made up of 14 amino acids. As DNA, the CDR3 is TGTGCCAGCAGCCGGACAGAGGGCCGTGTCGTTCCGTACTTC. It translates to CASSRTEGRVVPYF.

This sequence joins TRBV6-1 and TRBJ1-3; D unresolved. Trimming removed 5 bases at V and 2 bases at J, with 10 bases between. The CDR3 runs to 14 residues. Germline CDR1 is MNHNS and CDR2 is SASEGT. CDR3 coding DNA: TGTGCCAGCAGTCCGACAAATACTGGAAACACCATATATTTT. Translating gives CASSPTNTGNTIYF.

The chain joins TRBV4-2 to TRBJ2-1, with 7 bases fitting TRBD1. V was clipped by 0 bases and J by 5 bases; unmatched bases: 4. The CDR3 is 15 residues long. CDR1 is LGHNA and CDR2 is YNFKEQ in the germline V gene. The CDR3 spells CASSQDGQVHNEQFF. The CDR3 DNA is TGTGCCAGCAGCCAAGATGGACAGGTCCACAATGAGCAGTTCTTC.

This clone qualifies as medium-sized. The CDR3 DNA reads TGTGCCATCAGTGAGCCCCCTGGGTCCTACGAGCAGTACTTC. Its protein product is CAISEPPGSYEQYF. The chain combines TRBV10-3 with TRBJ2-7; no clear D gene. V gave up 2 bases and J gave up 1 base, with 9 bases separating them. The V gene's germline CDR1 is ENHRY and CDR2 SYGVKD. CDR3 length: 14 residues.

Worth noting for this clone: One end of the junction does not line up with germline, which may come from a read error. The chain is built from TRBV24-1 and TRBJ2-2; weak D call: TRBD2 (5 bases). Germline V gene data show CDR1 as KGHDR and CDR2 as SFDVKD. The length of the CDR3 is 13 residues. In nucleotides, the CDR3 is TGTGCCACCATGCACCAGAACACCTGGGAGCTTTTTTTT. Translation: CATMHQNTWELFF.

By share of the sample, this clone is medium-sized. The chain couples TRBV6-5 to TRBJ1-2; a weak D match, TRBD1 (6 bases). This CDR3 has 13 residues. V was shortened by 2 bases and J by 4 bases, with 8 bases between the two germline ends. Per the germline V gene, CDR1 is MNHEY and CDR2 is SVGAGI. Here the CDR3 DNA reads TGTGCCAGCAGTTACGTCAGGGGCTATGGCTACACCTTC. Translating it yields CASSYVRGYGYTF.

CDR3 region: CAGAVDGEPFNEQFF. CDR3 bases: TGTGCCGGAGCAGTAGACGGGGAGCCCTTCAATGAGCAGTTCTTC. The rearrangement uses TRBV6-1 and TRBJ2-1; tentatively, D is TRBD2 (5 bases). Germline V gives CDR1 MNHNS, CDR2 SASEGT. The CDR3 extends over 15 amino acids. V was trimmed by 11 bases and J by 6 bases, leaving 23 bases between them.

This clone was found a few times. The chain has TRBV6-1 and TRBJ1-1; perhaps TRBD1 as D (5 bases). Germline V lookup: CDR1 MNHNS, CDR2 SASEGT. The CDR3 extends over 13 amino acids. Trimming pared 3 bases from V and 4 bases from J, leaving 9 bases between. CDR3 bases: TGTGCCAGCAGTGACGGGGCTTCCACTGAAGCTTTCTTT. Amino acids: CASSDGASTEAFF.

The rearrangement links TRBV19 to TRBJ2-7; possibly TRBD1 for D (6 bases). The germline V and J ends were trimmed by 3 bases and 1 base, with 10 bases remaining between them. This CDR3 has 14 amino acids. Germline CDR1 is LNHDA and CDR2 is SQIVND (reference sequence). The CDR3 DNA reads TGTGCCAGTAGTATCTCACAGGGTTCCTACGAGCAGTACTTC. Residues: CASSISQGSYEQYF. The variable domain in full, completed from reference TRBV19 and TRBJ2-7, reads DGGITQSPKYLFRKEGQNVTLSCEQNLNHDAMYWYRQDPGQGLRLIYYSQIVNDFQKGDIAEGYSVSREKKESFPLTVTSAQKNPTAFYLCASSISQGSYEQYFGPGTRLTVT.